Each of the 6 T cell receptor beta chains below was sequenced from the same sample in a study of cytomegalovirus exposure and HLA in healthy donors (dated by TCRdb to the late 2010s). The library was produced with the immunoSEQ multiplex PCR assay. A mixture of 60 forward primers for TCR Vbeta segments and 13 reverse primers for TCR Jbeta segments was used in the multiplex PCR. In its TCRdb copy, this immuneACCESS table keeps in-frame sequences only and misses some clones. Where compared with another copy, unresolved V genes explain less than half of these, and the others have no known cause. This sample lists about 200,000 clones; 70% to 90% were detected once. The top ten hold 2.5% to 3.5% of the sample. Sequencing was performed on PBMCs. These receptors were obtained from a man aged 30 to 45 in good health and CMV-seronegative.

This rearrangement joins TRBV11-1 to TRBJ2-2, with TRBD1 as a possible D gene (6 bases). Germline CDR1 reads SGHAT; CDR2 reads FQDESV (reference sequence). The CDR3 loop spans 19 amino acids. V lost 1 base and J lost 2, with 20 bases in between. CDR3 in amino acids: CASSLDSRGIGINTGELFF. CDR3 DNA sequence: TGTGCCAGCAGCTTAGATTCGAGGGGGATTGGGATAAACACCGGGGAGCTGTTTTTT.

This clone came up once. This chain joins TRBV19 and TRBJ1-5; D is perhaps TRBD1 (5 bases). The ends were cut back, 3 bases at V and 1 base at J, with 10 bases in the middle. In germline, CDR1 is LNHDA, CDR2 SQIVND (reference sequence). CDR3 length equals 15 residues. The DNA for the CDR3 is TGTGCCAGTAGTATGCGGGGGAGGAGCAATCAGCCCCAGCATTTT. Protein product: CASSMRGRSNQPQHF.

The chain employs TRBV5-1 and TRBJ2-1, with 7 positions matching TRBD2. Germline lookup yields CDR1 SGHRS and CDR2 YFSETQ. The CDR3 sequence is 16 residues long. With V trimmed by 0 bases and J by 1 base, 4 bases remained unmatched. The CDR3 nucleotides are TGCGCCAGCAGCTTGGGGAGCGGGGTATCCTACAATGAGCAGTTCTTC. Translation: CASSLGSGVSYNEQFF.

The chain has TRBV6-1 and TRBJ2-5; D is ambiguous. V lost 1 base and J 5 bases, leaving 5 bases between the germline ends. Germline loops: CDR1 MNHNS, CDR2 SASEGT. CDR3 length: 12 residues. CDR3 sequence reads: CASSEDGETQYF. Written as DNA, the CDR3 is TGTGCCAGCAGTGAAGACGGGGAGACCCAGTACTTC.

The chain links TRBV11-3 to TRBJ1-5, with a possible D match to TRBD1 (6 bases). This CDR3 contains 14 residues. Germline loops: CDR1 SGHNT, CDR2 YENEEA. V lost 6 bases to trimming and J lost 3 bases, with 12 bases between them. The CDR3: CASSPRDTNQPQHF. DNA for the CDR3: TGTGCCAGCAGTCCCCGGGACACCAATCAGCCCCAGCATTTT.

The CDR3 sequence is CASSEAKQGFSGNTIYF. In DNA, the CDR3 is TGTGCCAGCAGTGAAGCCAAACAGGGTTTCTCTGGAAACACCATATATTTT. The chain joins TRBV2 to TRBJ1-3; possible D gene TRBD1, 6 bases. Germline V CDR1 and CDR2: SNHLY, FYNNEI. The CDR3 runs to 17 residues. V lost 0 bases, J lost 0 bases, and 12 bases lay in between.